The present T cell receptor (beta chain) was sequenced within a study of T cells in Graves' hyperthyroidism and ophthalmopathy. Overall study: Peripheral blood was drawn at first diagnosis, prior to all treatment. Study results and limitations: A model of 13 V-J pairs discriminated ophthalmopathy from stable hyperthyroidism.

It was considered stable Graves' hyperthyroidism when ophthalmopathy did not progress within 18 months. Diagnosis of hyperthyroidism was new in patients aged 18 to 65, and its duration was under 2 months. RNA transcripts were the template for amplifying TCR beta CDR3 regions. The TCR CDR3 was amplified in a first-round RT-PCR using the HTBI primer set. TCRdb fed the multiplex PCR reads into MiXCR, producing one record per CDR3 protein. The sample has some 460,000 distinct CDR3 sequences, 15% to 19% seen once. This clonotype was seen ten or more times. The antigen is undetermined. Unmatched junction bases numbered 15, after V lost 6 bases and J lost 7 bases. The CDR3 loop spans 16 amino acids.

The origin of this receptor is a woman younger than 35 with Graves' hyperthyroidism. The sample taken for sequencing was blood. The V gene is TRBV12-3 or TRBV12-4, the J gene TRBJ2-1, with 7 bases that match TRBD1. The CDR3 DNA reads as TGTGCCAGCAGGAGATCGACAGGGATGAGTGTGAATGAGCAGTTCTTC. Residues: CASRRSTGMSVNEQFF.